Each of the 16 T cell receptor beta chains below was sequenced from the same sample in a study of blood T cell repertoires in COVID-19. The table came from immunoSEQ multiplex PCR; TCRdb's copy has only in-frame clones and leaves some out. The sample includes about 410,000 clones, about 90% seen only once; the top ten take 0.55% to 0.75%. The sequencing input was PBMCs or T cells enriched from blood (not recorded which). Receptor source: a man aged 18 to 35 who had recovered from COVID-19.

This clone was picked up one time. The chain couples TRBV5-6 to TRBJ2-3; perhaps TRBD1 as D (5 bases). Germline CDR1 reads SGHDT; CDR2 reads YYEEEE. V was trimmed by 2 bases and J by 4 bases, leaving 11 bases between them. The CDR3 is 14 residues long. The CDR3 DNA follows: TGTGCCAGCAGCTTAGGGCAGACAGCAGATACGCAGTATTTT. It codes for CASSLGQTADTQYF.

This chain uses TRBV27 with TRBJ2-7; TRBD1 aligns across 8 bases. The V segment lost 7 bases and the J segment 3 bases; nucleotides outside the gene matches: 8. The CDR3 is 14 amino acids. In germline, CDR1 is MNHEY, CDR2 SMNVEV (reference sequence). The CDR3 loop is CASISGQGLYEQYF. The CDR3 DNA reads as TGTGCCAGCATATCCGGACAGGGCCTCTACGAGCAGTACTTC.

V is TRBV6-6 and J is TRBJ1-1; D unresolved. Deletions cut 6 bases from V and 7 bases from J, with 15 bases between. This CDR3 is 13 amino acids long. Germline V CDR1 and CDR2: MNHNY, SVGAGI (reference sequence). The CDR3 loop reads CASREVRVNEAFF. CDR3 coding DNA: TGTGCCAGCAGGGAGGTTCGCGTTAATGAAGCTTTCTTT.

The chain couples TRBV7-2 to TRBJ1-3; D not resolved. V was shortened by 1 base and J by 7 bases, with 11 bases between the two germline ends. Germline values: CDR1 SGHTA, CDR2 FQGNSA. CDR3 length: 14 amino acids. The CDR3 here is CASSLVGGKNTIYF. For the CDR3, the DNA is TGTGCCAGCAGCTTAGTCGGAGGGAAGAACACCATATATTTT.

The V call is TRBV9, the J call TRBJ1-2; a possible D gene is TRBD1 (6 bases). The CDR3 extends over 14 amino acids. V lost 3 bases and J lost 8, with 17 bases in between. Germline CDR1 reads SGDLS; CDR2 reads YYNGEE. The CDR3 DNA follows: TGTGCCAGCAGCGGGGGCGACAGGCGAATCGGCTACACCTTC. Translation: CASSGGDRRIGYTF.

Ten or more counts support this clone. This rearrangement joins TRBV4-1 to TRBJ1-2; D perhaps matches TRBD1 (5 bases). The V end was cut by 0 bases, the J end by 5 bases, with 28 bases between. This CDR3 is built from 20 residues. Germline assignment: CDR1 MGHRA and CDR2 YSYEKL. CDR3 loop: CASSQEARKGAVRDWYGYTF. The CDR3, as DNA: TGCGCCAGCAGCCAAGAAGCTCGTAAAGGGGCCGTTCGGGACTGGTATGGCTACACCTTC.

The V call is TRBV19, the J call TRBJ2-4; 7 bases are a match to TRBD1. The CDR3 is 14 amino acids. In germline, CDR1 is LNHDA, CDR2 SQIVND (reference sequence). J was trimmed by 8 bases and V by 3 bases; bases with no gene match: 7. The CDR3: CASSMGQGVDIQYF. In DNA, the CDR3 is TGTGCCAGTAGTATGGGCCAGGGGGTGGACATTCAGTACTTC.

The chain is built from TRBV18 and TRBJ2-1; D is perhaps TRBD2 (6 bases). This CDR3 is 14 amino acids long. CDR1 KGHSH and CDR2 LQKENI come from the germline V gene. V lost 5 bases, J lost 6 bases, and 14 bases lay in between. The CDR3 reads CASSARTSFNEQFF. In DNA, the CDR3 is TGTGCCAGCTCAGCCCGAACTAGCTTCAATGAGCAGTTCTTC.

This rearrangement joins TRBV11-3 to TRBJ1-1, with 8 bases identical to TRBD1. This CDR3 contains 18 residues. Per the germline V gene, CDR1 is SGHNT and CDR2 is YENEEA. V was clipped by 5 bases and J by 0 bases; unmatched bases: 14. The DNA of the CDR3 is TGTGCCAGCAGCGAAGGACAGGGTTACATAGGCGTGAACACTGAAGCTTTCTTT. Translating it yields CASSEGQGYIGVNTEAFF.

This chain connects TRBV19 to TRBJ1-6; D gene uncertain. Trimming shortened V by 6 bases and J by 7 bases, and 7 bases separated the two germline ends. CDR3 length: 12 residues. The germline CDR1 and CDR2 sequences are LNHDA and SQIVND (reference sequence). This CDR3 is CASRQTNSPLHF. The CDR3 DNA reads TGTGCCAGTAGGCAGACAAATTCACCCCTCCACTTT.

The chain carries TRBV28 and TRBJ1-5; weak D call: TRBD1 (6 bases). The CDR3 runs 14 residues. CDR1 and CDR2 from the germline V gene are MDHEN and SYDVKM. V was pared by 5 bases and J by 9 bases, with 17 bases between. The CDR3, as DNA: TGTGCCAGCAGTAGCCCGACAGGCCCAGGGCCCCAGCATTTT. This sequence encodes CASSSPTGPGPQHF.

The chain recombines TRBV7-8 with TRBJ1-2, with TRBD1 matching over 7 bases. V dropped 5 bases and J dropped 1; count of bases not matched to a gene: 10. Germline CDR1 SGHVS, CDR2 FQNEAQ. There are 16 residues in the CDR3. The CDR3 bases are TGTGCCAGCAGCCCAAATCGGACAGGCATTAACTATGGCTACACCTTC. Protein: CASSPNRTGINYGYTF.

The chain has TRBV10-1 and TRBJ1-2; 7 bases match TRBD1. The CDR3 consists of 14 residues. In germline, CDR1 is WNHNN, CDR2 SYGVQD (reference sequence). V gave up 4 bases and J gave up 8 bases; unmatched junction bases: 10. DNA of the CDR3: TGCGCCAGCAGTGCCTCGACAGGGCCATGGGGCTACACCTTC. It is translated as CASSASTGPWGYTF.

This clone was detected a few times. This chain joins TRBV15 and TRBJ1-5, with 7 bases that match TRBD1. Germline trimming cut 5 bases from V and 2 bases from J; bases unmatched to any gene: 6. The length of the CDR3 is 15 residues. Germline V gene lookup returns CDR1 LNHNV and CDR2 YYDKDF (reference sequence). CDR3 in DNA: TGTGCCACCAGCGGGGGACAGCCTGGCAATCAGCCCCAGCATTTT. This sequence encodes CATSGGQPGNQPQHF. Variable domain in full (rest from reference TRBV15 and TRBJ1-5): DAMVIQNPRYQVTQFGKPVTLSCSQTLNHNVMYWYQQKSSQAPKLLFHYYDKDFNNEADTPDNFQSRRPNTSFCFLDIRSPGLGDTAMYLCATSGGQPGNQPQHFGDGTRLSIL.

The rearrangement uses TRBV5-1 and TRBJ2-5; maybe TRBD2 (5 bases). The CDR3 is 16 residues long. Germline V gives CDR1 SGHRS, CDR2 YFSETQ. V lost 0 bases and J 5 bases, leaving 17 bases between the germline ends. The CDR3 DNA follows: TGCGCCAGCAGCTTGGCCGTTGTGCGAGGGATTGAGACCCAGTACTTC. This translates into CASSLAVVRGIETQYF.

V usage is TRBV4-1 and J usage is TRBJ1-1; 9 bases align to TRBD1. V lost 0 bases to trimming and J lost 6 bases; unmatched junction nucleotides: 5. CDR1 and CDR2 (germline): MGHRA, YSYEKL. CDR3 length: 15 residues. The CDR3 DNA reads TGCGCCAGCAGCCAAGAGGACAGGGGCGGTTCTGAAGCTTTCTTT. It specifies CASSQEDRGGSEAFF.